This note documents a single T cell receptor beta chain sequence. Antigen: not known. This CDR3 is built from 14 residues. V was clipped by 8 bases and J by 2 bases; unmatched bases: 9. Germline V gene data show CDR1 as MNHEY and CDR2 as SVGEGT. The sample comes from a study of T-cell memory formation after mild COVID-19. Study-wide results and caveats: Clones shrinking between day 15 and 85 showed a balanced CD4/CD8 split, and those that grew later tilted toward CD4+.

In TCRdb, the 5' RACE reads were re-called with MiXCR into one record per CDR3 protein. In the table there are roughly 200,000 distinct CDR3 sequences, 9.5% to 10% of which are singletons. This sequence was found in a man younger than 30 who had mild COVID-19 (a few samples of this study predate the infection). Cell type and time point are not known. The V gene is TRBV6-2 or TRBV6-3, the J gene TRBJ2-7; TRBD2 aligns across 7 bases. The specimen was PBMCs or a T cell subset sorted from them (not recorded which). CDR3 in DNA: TGTGCCAGCGCCGAAGCGGGGCCAACCTACGAGCAGTACGTC. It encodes CASAEAGPTYEQYV.